The sample holds many counts of the clone carrying this T cell receptor beta chain. Its target is unknown. The sample belongs to a study of T cells in Graves' hyperthyroidism and ophthalmopathy. Study at large: At initial diagnosis, before any treatment had begun, peripheral blood was obtained.

Germline CDR1 and CDR2: MDHEN and SYDVKM. With V trimmed by 3 bases and J by 1 base, 2 bases remained unmatched. The length of the CDR3 is 15 residues. Study results and limitations: Ophthalmopathy onset followed model prediction by a median approximately seven months.

TCR beta CDR3 regions were amplified from RNA. HTBI primers were used for first-round RT-PCR of the TCR CDR3. TCRdb itself ran the multiplex PCR reads through MiXCR, one entry per CDR3 protein. The profile shows 300,000 to 500,000 distinct CDR3 sequences, about 14% of them singletons. Lactation, pregnancy, other autoimmune disease or uncontrolled infection excluded patients. This rearrangement joins TRBV28 to TRBJ1-5; 8 nucleotides line up with TRBD1. The TCR comes from a man between 45 and 60 years old with Graves' ophthalmopathy. Sequenced: blood. The CDR3 coding sequence is TGTGCCAGCAGTTTTAGACAGGGGAGCAATCAGCCCCAGCATTTT. Protein sequence: CASSFRQGSNQPQHF.